Following are 12 T cell receptor beta chains from one sample sequenced in a study of monozygotic twins with inflammatory bowel disease. TCRdb re-called the 5' RACE reads, yielding one record per CDR3 amino acid sequence without DNA. The clone table shows over 200,000 distinct CDR3 sequences, with the ten largest holding 7.5% to 9.5%. Sequencing input: blood. Receptor source: a human donor with ulcerative colitis or Crohn's disease, or a healthy co-twin of an affected twin (not recorded which).

The V gene is TRBV6-1, the J gene TRBJ2-1; checking the TCRdb D call of TRBD2 is not possible without DNA. CDR1 is MNHNS and CDR2 is SASEGT in the germline V gene. The CDR3 covers 15 residues. The CDR3: CASSDPGLAHEGQFF.

The chain employs TRBV11-2 and TRBJ2-1; TCRdb's D gene call, TRBD1, goes unchecked for lack of DNA. The germline CDR1 and CDR2 sequences are SGHAT and FQNNGV. This CDR3 contains 13 residues. The CDR3 is CASSLFPPNEQFF.

V gene TRBV7-8 combines with J gene TRBJ2-1. Per the germline V gene, CDR1 is SGHVS and CDR2 is FQNEAQ. The CDR3 extends over 14 amino acids. The CDR3 here is CASIGGSSYNEQFF.

The gene calls are TRBV7-2 and TRBJ1-5; the TCRdb call, TRBD1, lacks DNA for checking. The CDR3 runs to 14 residues. Germline CDR1 reads SGHTA; CDR2 reads FQGNSA. CDR3 region: CASSLVRGAGPQHF. Based on the CDR3 plus reference TRBV7-2 and TRBJ1-5, the full variable domain is GAGVSQSPSNKVTEKGKDVELRCDPISGHTALYWYRQSLGQGLEFLIYFQGNSAPDKSGLPSDRFSAERTGGSVSTLTIQRTQQEDSAVYLCASSLVRGAGPQHFGDGTRLSIL.

Here the CDR3 reads CASSPEGGGETQYF. J is TRBJ2-5 and V is TRBV11-2; TCRdb names TRBD1, which stays unverified in the absence of DNA. CDR3 length equals 14 residues. Per the germline V gene, CDR1 is SGHAT and CDR2 is FQNNGV.

The chain is built from TRBV20-1 and TRBJ1-5; TCRdb lists TRBD1, though no DNA is available to test this call. Germline values: CDR1 DFQATT, CDR2 SNEGSKA (reference sequence). The CDR3 totals 13 residues. The CDR3 spells CSVGTRKDQPQHF.

The V gene is TRBV5-1, the J gene TRBJ1-1; checking the TCRdb D call of TRBD1 is not possible without DNA. From germline, CDR1 is SGHRS and CDR2 YFSETQ. This CDR3 comprises 14 residues. The CDR3 sequence: CASSLVPGQFEAFF.

The chain joins TRBV7-2 to TRBJ2-7; there is no DNA to check the TCRdb D call of TRBD2. This CDR3 is built from 13 residues. Germline V gene sequence: CDR1 SGHTA, CDR2 FQGNSA. CDR3 sequence reads: CASSPRLAALQYF.

The chain recombines TRBV3-1 with TRBJ1-6. The length of the CDR3 is 12 residues. Germline assignment: CDR1 LGHDT and CDR2 YNNKEL (reference sequence). The CDR3 spells CASSQDISPLHF.

The rearrangement uses TRBV29-1 and TRBJ2-1; TCRdb calls TRBD2, which cannot be checked without DNA. CDR3 length: 14 residues. The germline CDR1 and CDR2 sequences are SQVTM and ANQGSEA. This chain's CDR3 is CSVTGLAVYNEQFF.

This chain links TRBV6-5 with TRBJ1-1. Germline V gives CDR1 MNHEY, CDR2 SVGAGI. The CDR3 covers 15 residues. The chain's CDR3 is CASSSSSLGNTEAFF.

The rearrangement links TRBV20-1 to TRBJ2-1; without DNA, the TCRdb call of TRBD2 cannot be checked. Per germline, CDR1 DFQATT and CDR2 SNEGSKA (reference sequence). The CDR3 totals 14 residues. CDR3 in amino acids: CSAPGGQFYNEQFF.